These 32 T cell receptor beta chains share one sample of origin, sequenced in a study of TIL therapy for anti-PD-1-resistant metastatic lung cancer. As to time point: pre-treatment sample, taken before nivolumab and TIL therapy. Pleural nodules or supraclavicular lymph nodes made up most of the excised metastases sampled. Sequencing used immunoSEQ v3. Only in-frame clones appear in the TCRdb table, and some are missing; sequencing was by immunoSEQ multiplex PCR. The sample includes 10,000 to 12,000 clones, 56% of them seen just once. Specimen: tumor tissue, collected at baseline. These receptor sequences come from a person aged 25 to 85 with non-small cell lung cancer.

The chain has TRBV4-1 and TRBJ2-1; 9 nucleotides line up with TRBD2. Germline loops: CDR1 MGHRA, CDR2 YSYEKL. The CDR3 spans 17 residues. The V gene end was trimmed by 0 bases and the J gene end by 8 bases; junction bases not matched to a gene: 11. In nucleotides, the CDR3 is TGCGCCAGCAGCCAAGATGGCGCGGGAGGGCCGAGAGATGAGCAGTTCTTC. Its protein is CASSQDGAGGPRDEQFF.

The V call is TRBV6-6, the J call TRBJ2-7; D assignment may be TRBD1 or TRBD2 (5 bases each). This CDR3 has 15 residues. The V gene lost 1 base and the J gene lost 3 bases, with 13 bases spanning the gap. Germline values: CDR1 MNHNY, CDR2 SVGAGI (reference sequence). The chain's CDR3 is CASSYYSRGVYEQYF. CDR3 nucleotide sequence: TGTGCCAGCAGTTACTATTCGCGAGGGGTCTACGAGCAGTACTTC.

This sequence joins TRBV7-2 and TRBJ1-2; 7 bases align to TRBD1. This CDR3 contains 16 residues. Germline V gene sequence: CDR1 SGHTA, CDR2 FQGNSA. Unmatched junction bases numbered 5, after V lost 1 base and J lost 0 bases. In DNA, the CDR3 is TGTGCCAGCAGCTTAGGCAGGGGGTTAGCTAACTATGGCTACACCTTC. Amino acid sequence: CASSLGRGLANYGYTF.

By proportion, this clone is medium-sized. The V gene is TRBV27, the J gene TRBJ2-7; perhaps TRBD1 as D (5 bases). The CDR3 is made up of 15 amino acids. V gave up 3 bases and J gave up 2 bases, with 14 bases separating them. Germline CDR1 is MNHEY and CDR2 is SMNVEV (reference sequence). The CDR3 reads CASSFADRITYEQYF. The CDR3 DNA reads as TGTGCCAGCAGTTTCGCCGACAGAATAACCTACGAGCAGTACTTC.

The CDR3 spells CASSLIKGTGSYEQYF. CDR3 nucleotide sequence: TGTGCCAGCAGCTTGATAAAGGGGACAGGGTCCTACGAGCAGTACTTC. This rearrangement joins TRBV11-1 to TRBJ2-7; 9 bases match TRBD1. With V trimmed by 3 bases and J by 1 base, 7 bases remained unmatched. Germline V CDR1 and CDR2: SGHAT, FQDESV (reference sequence). This CDR3 is built from 16 residues. Full variable domain (rest looked up from reference TRBV11-1 and TRBJ2-7): EAEVAQSPRYKITEKSQAVAFWCDPISGHATLYWYRQILGQGPELLVQFQDESVVDDSQLPKDRFSAERLKGVDSTLKIQPAELGDSAMYLCASSLIKGTGSYEQYFGPGTRLTVT.

The V gene is TRBV7-2, the J gene TRBJ1-1; D unresolved. Germline CDR1 SGHTA, CDR2 FQGNSA. The V end was cut by 1 base, the J end by 0 bases, with 9 bases between. CDR3 length: 15 amino acids. The CDR3, as DNA: TGTGCCAGCAGCTTAGTTGCAGTGCTGAACACTGAAGCTTTCTTT. It is translated as CASSLVAVLNTEAFF.

This clone is medium-sized by share. The V and J genes are TRBV5-1 and TRBJ2-7, with no clear D. Trimming shortened V by 3 bases and J by 2 bases, and 9 bases separated the two germline ends. Per the germline V gene, CDR1 is SGHRS and CDR2 is YFSETQ. There are 13 residues in the CDR3. The CDR3 protein is CASSSDFPYEQYF. The CDR3 DNA follows: TGCGCCAGCAGCTCGGATTTTCCCTACGAGCAGTACTTC.

This clone has just one count. The chain couples TRBV29-1 to TRBJ1-1, with D perhaps matching TRBD1 (6 bases). Germline V CDR1 and CDR2: SQVTM, ANQGSEA. V gave up 7 bases and J gave up 6 bases, with 18 bases separating them. The CDR3 has 13 amino acids. CDR3 residues: CSAPRGQGAEAFF. CDR3 in DNA: TGCAGCGCCCCGCGGGGGCAGGGTGCTGAAGCTTTCTTT.

This clone was counted between two and nine times. For the CDR3, the DNA is TGCGCCAGCAGCTTTACGGGGGACGGTCAGCCCCAGCATTTT. It yields the protein CASSFTGDGQPQHF. The V gene is TRBV5-1, the J gene TRBJ1-5, with a possible D match to TRBD1 (5 bases). The V end lost 2 bases, the J end lost 6 bases, and 12 bases lay between the germline ends. CDR1 and CDR2 from the germline V gene are SGHRS and YFSETQ. The CDR3 has 14 residues.

This clone was seen once. The chain is built from TRBV6-5 and TRBJ2-5; 8 positions agree with TRBD1. This CDR3 region has 15 residues. The J segment lost 9 bases and the V segment lost 4 bases, leaving 13 bases of the junction unmatched. The germline V gene has CDR1 MNHEY and CDR2 SVGAGI. CDR3 protein: CASSSGTGALRAQYF. The CDR3 DNA sequence: TGTGCCAGCAGTTCCGGGACAGGTGCTCTTAGGGCCCAGTACTTC.

This clone was seen only once. The J gene is TRBJ2-1, the V gene TRBV19; D is ambiguous. The CDR3 is 16 residues long. The V and J ends lost 4 bases and 4 bases respectively, with 17 bases between them. CDR1 is LNHDA and CDR2 is SQIVND in the germline V gene (reference sequence). CDR3 in DNA: TGTGCCAGTAGTAGTCCGGATTATTGGGATTACAATGAGCAGTTCTTC. Translated: CASSSPDYWDYNEQFF.

The chain employs TRBV11-2 and TRBJ2-2; unclear D gene. This CDR3 is built from 15 residues. The V end lost 2 bases, the J end lost 5 bases, and 12 bases lay between the germline ends. Germline V gives CDR1 SGHAT, CDR2 FQNNGV. This CDR3 is CASSLNINPTGELFF. The CDR3 nucleotides read TGTGCCAGCAGCTTAAACATAAATCCAACCGGGGAGCTGTTTTTT.

This sequence joins TRBV6-1 and TRBJ1-4, with a tentative D call TRBD1 (5 bases). The CDR3 runs to 15 residues. V dropped 3 bases and J dropped 7 bases, with 15 bases sitting between them. The germline V gene has CDR1 MNHNS and CDR2 SASEGT. CDR3 coding DNA: TGTGCCAGCAGTGACCCGTCCGGCGGGACTGAAAAACTGTTTTTT. It yields the protein CASSDPSGGTEKLFF.

The chain is built from TRBV20-1 and TRBJ2-5; D is unclear. The CDR3 is 10 residues long. Trimming took off 3 bases at V and 4 bases at J, with 3 bases between the two ends. Germline V gene lookup returns CDR1 DFQATT and CDR2 SNEGSKA (reference sequence). In DNA, the CDR3 is TGCAGTGCTAGGGGAGAGACCCAGTACTTC. Its translation: CSARGETQYF.

The chain combines TRBV5-1 with TRBJ2-5; 7 nucleotides agree with TRBD2. The better agreement between TRBJ2-7 and the DNA end casts doubt on the J call. The CDR3 extends over 14 amino acids. Germline V gene data show CDR1 as SGHRS and CDR2 as YFSETQ. This CDR3 is CASSPLGGNYEQYF. Written as DNA, the CDR3 is TGCGCCAGCAGCCCCCTGGGGGGGAACTACGAGCAGTACTTC.

This clone was observed once. The chain recombines TRBV12-5 with TRBJ2-3; no reliable D call. Germline-derived CDR1 and CDR2 are LGHNT and FRNRAP. The CDR3 runs to 12 residues. The V gene lost 4 bases and the J gene lost 13 bases, with 15 bases spanning the gap. The CDR3 sequence is CASGSLALLEYF. The CDR3 DNA is TGTGCTAGTGGTTCCCTGGCGCTTTTGGAGTATTTT.

There are a few counts of this clone. The chain links TRBV4-1 to TRBJ2-7; possible D gene TRBD1, 6 bases. The germline V gene has CDR1 MGHRA and CDR2 YSYEKL. V was clipped by 4 bases and J by 3 bases, with 10 bases between them. The CDR3 totals 13 residues. This CDR3 reads CASSPGVYYEQYF. CDR3 coding DNA: TGCGCCAGCAGCCCAGGGGTCTACTACGAGCAGTACTTC.

The chain has TRBV14 and TRBJ1-3; no clear D gene. Per the germline V gene, CDR1 is SGHDN and CDR2 is FVKESK. This CDR3 comprises 13 residues. The ends were cut back, 4 bases at V and 1 base at J, with 5 bases in the middle. This CDR3 is CASSPKSGNTIYF. The CDR3 DNA follows: TGTGCCAGCAGCCCCAAATCTGGAAACACCATATATTTT. The whole variable domain, remainder taken from reference TRBV14 and TRBJ1-3, is EAGVTQFPSHSVIEKGQTVTLRCDPISGHDNLYWYRRVMGKEIKFLLHFVKESKQDESGMPNNRFLAERTGGTYSTLKVQPAELEDSGVYFCASSPKSGNTIYFGEGSWLTVV.

The V and J genes are TRBV5-1 and TRBJ2-5; D uncertain. The CDR3 is made up of 13 amino acids. V was pared by 1 base and J by 1 base, with 5 bases between. The germline V gene encodes CDR1 SGHRS and CDR2 YFSETQ. In nucleotides, the CDR3 is TGCGCCAGCAGCTTGTCTGGCCAAGAGACCCAGTACTTC. Its protein product is CASSLSGQETQYF.

The V gene is TRBV10-3, the J gene TRBJ1-2; 8 nucleotides agree with TRBD1. The germline CDR1 and CDR2 sequences are ENHRY and SYGVKD. Trimming removed 2 bases from V and 3 bases from J; junction bases left unmatched: 5. The CDR3 totals 15 residues. The CDR3 DNA reads as TGTGCCATCAGTGAGGGACAGGGATGGGACTATGGCTACACCTTC. Translation: CAISEGQGWDYGYTF.

The rearrangement links TRBV5-1 to TRBJ2-5; 9 nucleotides match TRBD1. The V gene end was trimmed by 4 bases and the J gene end by 5 bases; junction bases not matched to a gene: 9. This CDR3 has 15 residues. The germline V gene encodes CDR1 SGHRS and CDR2 YFSETQ. The CDR3 protein is CASSGGTGNFETQYF. In DNA, the CDR3 is TGCGCCAGCAGCGGGGGGACAGGGAATTTTGAGACCCAGTACTTC.

The chain uses TRBV27 and TRBJ2-1; 13 bases fit TRBD2. This CDR3 is 15 amino acids long. The V gene end was trimmed by 6 bases and the J gene end by 7 bases; junction bases not matched to a gene: 6. In germline, CDR1 is MNHEY, CDR2 SMNVEV (reference sequence). The CDR3 nucleotides are TGTGCCAGCAGCTCGGGACTAGCGGGAAGGAATGAGCAGTTCTTC. The encoded protein is CASSSGLAGRNEQFF.

The chain employs TRBV15 and TRBJ2-3, with D possibly TRBD1 on 5 matching bases. V shed 3 bases and J shed 4 bases, with 14 bases lying between them. This CDR3 has 15 residues. The germline CDR1 and CDR2 sequences are LNHNV and YYDKDF (reference sequence). The CDR3 nucleotides read TGTGCCACCAGCAGTCCCCTAGGGGCGGCAGATACGCAGTATTTT. Protein: CATSSPLGAADTQYF.

This clone was counted a single time. This chain links TRBV4-1 with TRBJ1-4; TRBD1 might be the D (5 bases). The CDR3 loop spans 17 amino acids. Trimming took off 0 bases at V and 7 bases at J, with 18 bases between the two ends. Germline V CDR1 and CDR2: MGHRA, YSYEKL. CDR3 coding DNA: TGCGCCAGCAGCCAAGATCATGTAGGCAGGGTAGGTGAAAAACTGTTTTTT. Residues: CASSQDHVGRVGEKLFF.

J is TRBJ2-1 and V is TRBV19, with 9 bases identical to TRBD2. The V gene end was trimmed by 2 bases and the J gene end by 8 bases; junction bases not matched to a gene: 7. In germline, CDR1 is LNHDA, CDR2 SQIVND (reference sequence). This CDR3 has 15 amino acids. The CDR3: CASSISLAGWDEQFF. CDR3 DNA sequence: TGTGCCAGTAGTATATCTCTAGCGGGGTGGGATGAGCAGTTCTTC.

The chain joins TRBV9 to TRBJ2-3; D not certain. CDR3 length: 12 residues. The germline gives CDR1 SGDLS, CDR2 YYNGEE. Deletions cut 2 bases from V and 2 bases from J, with 3 bases between. The CDR3 region is CASSVDTDTQYF. The CDR3 nucleotides read TGTGCCAGCAGCGTGGACACAGATACGCAGTATTTT. The entire variable domain, with the rest obtained from reference TRBV9 and TRBJ2-3, is as follows: DSGVTQTPKHLITATGQRVTLRCSPRSGDLSVYWYQQSLDQGLQFLIQYYNGEERAKGNILERFSAQQFPDLHSELNLSSLELGDSALYFCASSVDTDTQYFGPGTRLTVL.

The gene calls are TRBV9 and TRBJ2-7; 7 bases line up with TRBD2. Germline V gene sequence: CDR1 SGDLS, CDR2 YYNGEE. The CDR3 contains 15 residues. Trimming took 4 bases from V and 5 from J; bases not matched to a gene: 12. The CDR3 spells CASSPYPGGSDEQYF. CDR3 in DNA: TGTGCCAGCAGCCCCTATCCCGGGGGGTCCGACGAGCAGTACTTC.

The J gene is TRBJ2-7, the V gene TRBV7-2; D is unclear. The CDR3 is made up of 14 amino acids. From germline, CDR1 is SGHTA and CDR2 FQGNSA. Trimming cost V 2 bases and J 0 bases, with 8 bases left between them. CDR3 sequence reads: CASSLSTGSYEQYF. CDR3 in DNA: TGTGCCAGCAGCTTATCTACGGGCTCCTACGAGCAGTACTTC.

The V and J genes are TRBV19 and TRBJ2-2; possible D gene TRBD1, 6 bases. The CDR3 spans 16 residues. Germline assignment: CDR1 LNHDA and CDR2 SQIVND (reference sequence). V lost 4 bases and J 5 bases, leaving 17 bases between the germline ends. The CDR3 region has the DNA TGTGCCAGTAGTAACTATCTCACAGGGAATACCGGGGAGCTGTTTTTT. It yields the protein CASSNYLTGNTGELFF.

This clone has more than one count but fewer than ten. The gene calls are TRBV7-9 and TRBJ1-5, with a tentative D call TRBD1 (5 bases). The germline gives CDR1 SEHNR, CDR2 FQNEAQ (reference sequence). V gave up 5 bases and J gave up 5 bases, with 13 bases separating them. The CDR3 consists of 14 residues. CDR3 loop: CASSGTEGDQPQHF. CDR3 bases: TGTGCCAGCAGCGGGACCGAAGGAGATCAGCCCCAGCATTTT.

This clone was seen a few times. This chain uses TRBV6-5 with TRBJ2-2; TRBD1 matches 7 bases. With V trimmed by 7 bases and J by 7 bases, 9 bases remained unmatched. The CDR3 is 14 amino acids. The germline V gene encodes CDR1 MNHEY and CDR2 SVGAGI. DNA of the CDR3: TGTGCCAGCAACAGACAGGGTGTCGACGGGGAGCTGTTTTTT. Its protein is CASNRQGVDGELFF.

This clone counts as medium-sized. The CDR3 is CASSVTSEQFF. CDR3 coding DNA: TGTGCCAGCAGCGTAACGAGTGAGCAGTTCTTC. V and J are TRBV9 and TRBJ2-1; D ambiguous. The V end lost 1 base, the J end lost 9 bases, and 5 bases lay between the germline ends. Germline loops: CDR1 SGDLS, CDR2 YYNGEE. This CDR3 is 11 amino acids long.